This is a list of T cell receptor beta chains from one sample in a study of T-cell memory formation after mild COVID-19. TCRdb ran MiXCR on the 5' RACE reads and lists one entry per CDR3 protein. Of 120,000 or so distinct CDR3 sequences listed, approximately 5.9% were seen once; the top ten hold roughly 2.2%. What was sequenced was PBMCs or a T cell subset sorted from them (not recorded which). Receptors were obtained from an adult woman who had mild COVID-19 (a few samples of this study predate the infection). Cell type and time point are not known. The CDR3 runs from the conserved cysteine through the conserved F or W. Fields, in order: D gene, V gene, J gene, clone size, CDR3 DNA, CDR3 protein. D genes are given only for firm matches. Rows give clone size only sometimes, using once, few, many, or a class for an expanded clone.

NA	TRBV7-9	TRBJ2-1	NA	TGTGCCAGCAGCTTAGAGGGCTTTCGGGCTGGGGTAGCCTTCGCCTACAATGAGCAGTTCTTC	CASSLEGFRAGVAFAYNEQFF
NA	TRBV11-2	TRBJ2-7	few	TGTGCCAGCACCCCGTTCTTGCGCGGTTCCTACGAGCAGTACTTC	CASTPFLRGSYEQYF
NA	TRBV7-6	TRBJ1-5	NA	TGTGTCAGCAGCCAGATGGGCGGACCCAATCAGCCCCAGCATTTT	CVSSQMGGPNQPQHF
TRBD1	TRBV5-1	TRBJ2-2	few	TGCGCCAGCAGCCCCCGACAGGGGCTCGGAGCCGGGGAGCTGTTTTTT	CASSPRQGLGAGELFF
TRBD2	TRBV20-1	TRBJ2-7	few	TGCAGTGCTAGAGGGCCCGGGACCCATCGGACTAGCGGGGGTTACGAGCAGTACTTC	CSARGPGTHRTSGGYEQYF
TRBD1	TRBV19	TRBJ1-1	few	TGTGCCAGTAGGGGACAGGGGAACACTGAAGCTTTCTTT	CASRGQGNTEAFF
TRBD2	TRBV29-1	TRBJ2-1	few	TGCAGCGTTGAAAGGTCTGGGACTAGCGGGACAGGGGGTGAGCAGTTCTTC	CSVERSGTSGTGGEQFF
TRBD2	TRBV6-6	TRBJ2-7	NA	TGTGCCAGCAGTTATCCGACTAGCGGTTCCTACGAGCAGTACTTC	CASSYPTSGSYEQYF
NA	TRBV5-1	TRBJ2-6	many	TGCGCCAGCAGCTTAGACAGCTCTGGGGCCAACGTCCTGACTTTC	CASSLDSSGANVLTF
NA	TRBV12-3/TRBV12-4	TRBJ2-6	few	TGTGCCATCTGGAAGCGGGCGCTCCCCTCTGGGGCCAACGTCCTGACTTTC	CAIWKRALPSGANVLTF
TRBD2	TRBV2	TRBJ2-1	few	TGTGCCAGCGGCCTAAGGACTAGCGGGAGTTACAATGAGCAGTTCTTC	CASGLRTSGSYNEQFF
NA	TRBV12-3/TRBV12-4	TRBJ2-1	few	TGTGCCAGCAGCCCGAGGGGCAGGGGGAGGCATGAGCAGTTCTTC	CASSPRGRGRHEQFF
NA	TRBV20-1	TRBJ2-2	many	TGCAGTGTGCTAACGAACACCGGGGAGCTGTTTTTT	CSVLTNTGELFF
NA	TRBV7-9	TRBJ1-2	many	TGTGCCAGCAGCCCGCAACCCGGGTATGGCTACACCTTC	CASSPQPGYGYTF
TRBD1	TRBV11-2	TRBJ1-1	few	TGTGCCAGCAGCTCGAGCGACAGGGCGGACACTGAAGCTTTCTTT	CASSSSDRADTEAFF
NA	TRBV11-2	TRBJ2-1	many	TGTGCCAGCAGCTTCCGGCTCGGCGATCACAATGAGCAGTTCTTC	CASSFRLGDHNEQFF
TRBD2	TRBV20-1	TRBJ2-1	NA	TGCAGTGCTAGAAGGGCCGGGACTAGCGGACTCAATGAGCAGTTCTTC	CSARRAGTSGLNEQFF
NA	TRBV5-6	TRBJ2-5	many	TGTGCCAGCGGGGTCGGGGGGCGCATCCAAGAGACCCAGTACTTC	CASGVGGRIQETQYF
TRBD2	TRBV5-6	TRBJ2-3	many	TGTGCCAGCAGCACCGGGACTAGCGGCACAGATACGCAGTATTTT	CASSTGTSGTDTQYF
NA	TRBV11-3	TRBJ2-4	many	TGTGCCAGCAGCGGCAGGACCACCCCCGCCAAAAACATTCAGTACTTC	CASSGRTTPAKNIQYF
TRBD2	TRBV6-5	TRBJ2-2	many	TGTGCCAGCGTGGTAGCGGGAGGGCAAGGGGAGCTGTTTTTT	CASVVAGGQGELFF
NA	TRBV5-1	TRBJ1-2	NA	TGCGCCAGCAGCTTGGGAGGCGGCTATGGCTACACCTTC	CASSLGGGYGYTF
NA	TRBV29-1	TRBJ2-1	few	TGCAGCGTTGAGGGGGCCGGTTTAAATGAGCAGTTCTTC	CSVEGAGLNEQFF
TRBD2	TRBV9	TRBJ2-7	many	TGTGCCAGCAGCGTAGCGACTAGCGGGACCGAGCAGTACTTC	CASSVATSGTEQYF